This T cell receptor (beta chain) was obtained from a study of T cells after yellow fever vaccination. V was trimmed by 5 bases and J by 5 bases, leaving 14 bases between them. The CDR3 is 14 amino acids. From germline, CDR1 is SGHRS and CDR2 YFSETQ. A process of 5'RACE template switching, which added a universal primer site and UMIs, was used to make TCR cDNA. TCRdb called the 5' RACE reads again in MiXCR, with one record for every CDR3 protein. The profile shows 300,000 to 400,000 distinct CDR3 sequences, under 15% of them singletons. This clonotype showed up just a few times. Here the sequenced sample was CD4+ T cells sorted from PBMCs, taken 15 days after the yellow fever booster vaccination. V and J are TRBV5-1 and TRBJ2-4; maybe TRBD1 (6 bases). This TCR came from a man between 18 and 35 years old who received the YFV17D yellow fever vaccine. CDR3 in amino acids: CASSSSTGENIQYF. The CDR3 nucleotides are TGCGCCAGCAGTTCATCGACAGGTGAAAACATTCAGTACTTC.